This TCR beta chain was sequenced in a study of cytomegalovirus exposure and HLA in healthy donors. The PCR made use of 60 Vbeta and 13 Jbeta primers. Only in-frame clones appear in the TCRdb table, and some are missing; sequencing was by immunoSEQ multiplex PCR. The sample consists of approximately 110,000 clones, more than 75% of them appearing once. This clone came up a few times. Germline values: CDR1 SGHNT, CDR2 YENEEA. Trimming at V came to 5 bases and at J to 4 bases, leaving 4 bases not matched to a gene. The CDR3 totals 15 residues. The sequenced material came from PBMCs. The source of this sequence is a woman aged 55-69 years in good health and CMV-seropositive. V is TRBV11-3 and J is TRBJ2-3; TRBD2 matches at 12 bases. In DNA, the CDR3 is TGTGCCAGCAGCCCTAGCGGGGGGGCCGCAGATACGCAGTATTTT. This gives the protein CASSPSGGAADTQYF.